Sequencing of this T cell receptor (beta chain) was carried out in a study of blood T cell repertoires in COVID-19. Turning to the study itself: Spain, Italy and the United States supplied samples that represented acute and convalescent COVID-19. Sources were T cells, B-cell-depleted T cells, or PBMCs; the material itself was cDNA or gDNA.

Original handling: Counts of nucleated cells, estimated from reference gene primer amplification, were obtained. The repertoire was sequenced with immunoSEQ multiplex PCR; TCRdb's copy has only in-frame clones and lacks some. V, J and clone size reflect that table, while D and trimming were determined from the DNA. Of 200,000 to 250,000 clones in the sample, about nine tenths were seen once. Germline assignment: CDR1 SGHNT and CDR2 YENEEA. This CDR3 is 15 amino acids long. J gave up 2 bases and V 4 bases, and 4 bases lay outside the gene matches. The source material was peripheral blood. This TCR derives from a man older than 75 with acute or convalescent COVID-19. The rearrangement uses TRBV11-3 and TRBJ2-1; 8 nucleotides align to TRBD2. CDR3 amino acids: CASSSTSGTYNEQFF. DNA of the CDR3: TGTGCCAGCAGCTCAACTAGCGGAACCTACAATGAGCAGTTCTTC.